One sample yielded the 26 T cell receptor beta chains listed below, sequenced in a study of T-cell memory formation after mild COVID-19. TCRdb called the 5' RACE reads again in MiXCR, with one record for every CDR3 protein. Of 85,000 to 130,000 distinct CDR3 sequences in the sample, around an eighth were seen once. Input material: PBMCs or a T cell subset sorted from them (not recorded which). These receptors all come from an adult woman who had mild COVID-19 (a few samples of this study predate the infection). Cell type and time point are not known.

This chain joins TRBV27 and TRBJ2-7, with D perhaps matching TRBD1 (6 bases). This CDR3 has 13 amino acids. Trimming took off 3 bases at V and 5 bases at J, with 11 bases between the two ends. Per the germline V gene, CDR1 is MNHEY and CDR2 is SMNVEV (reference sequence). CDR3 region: CASSFRGSDEQYF. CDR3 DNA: TGTGCCAGCAGTTTCAGGGGTTCGGACGAGCAGTACTTC.

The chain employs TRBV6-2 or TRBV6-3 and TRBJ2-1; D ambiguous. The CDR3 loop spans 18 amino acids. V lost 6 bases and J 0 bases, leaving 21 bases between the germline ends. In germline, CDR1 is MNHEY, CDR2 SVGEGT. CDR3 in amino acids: CASSLYPRTSSSYNEQFF. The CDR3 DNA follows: TGTGCCAGCAGCCTATATCCCCGAACTTCCAGCTCCTACAATGAGCAGTTCTTC.

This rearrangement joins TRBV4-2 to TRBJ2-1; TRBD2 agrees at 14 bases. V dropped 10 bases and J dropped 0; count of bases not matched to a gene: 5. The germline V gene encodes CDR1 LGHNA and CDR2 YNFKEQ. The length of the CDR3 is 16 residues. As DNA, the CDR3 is TGTGCCACCGGGACTAGCGGGGGTAGCTCCTACAATGAGCAGTTCTTC. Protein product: CATGTSGGSSYNEQFF.

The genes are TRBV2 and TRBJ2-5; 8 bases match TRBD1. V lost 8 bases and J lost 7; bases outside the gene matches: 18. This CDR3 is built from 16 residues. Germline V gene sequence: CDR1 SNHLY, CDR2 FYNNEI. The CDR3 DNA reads TGTGCCAGCGCGAAGCGACTGGACAGGGAATTAGGGACCCAGTACTTC. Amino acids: CASAKRLDRELGTQYF.

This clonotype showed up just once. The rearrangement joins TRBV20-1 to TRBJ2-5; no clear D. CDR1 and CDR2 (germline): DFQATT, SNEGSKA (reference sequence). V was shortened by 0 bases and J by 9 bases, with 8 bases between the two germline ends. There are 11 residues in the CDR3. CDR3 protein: CSAREPPAQYF. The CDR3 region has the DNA TGCAGTGCTAGAGAACCCCCTGCCCAGTACTTC.

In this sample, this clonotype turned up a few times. DNA for the CDR3: TGTGCCAGCAGCAAGGGACTAGCGGAGGTAAATACGCAGTATTTT. It translates to CASSKGLAEVNTQYF. This chain connects TRBV9 to TRBJ2-3; 11 nucleotides line up with TRBD2. CDR3 length: 15 amino acids. Trimming removed 4 bases from V and 7 bases from J; junction bases left unmatched: 8. Looked up from germline, CDR1 is SGDLS and CDR2 is YYNGEE.

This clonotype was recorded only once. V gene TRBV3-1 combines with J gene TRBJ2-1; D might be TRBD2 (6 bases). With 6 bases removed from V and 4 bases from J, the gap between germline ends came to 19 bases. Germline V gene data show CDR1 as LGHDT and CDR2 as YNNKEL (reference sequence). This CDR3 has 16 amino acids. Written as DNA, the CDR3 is TGTGCCAGCAGTCTGAATTCCGGGACTTCTTACAATGAGCAGTTCTTC. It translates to CASSLNSGTSYNEQFF.

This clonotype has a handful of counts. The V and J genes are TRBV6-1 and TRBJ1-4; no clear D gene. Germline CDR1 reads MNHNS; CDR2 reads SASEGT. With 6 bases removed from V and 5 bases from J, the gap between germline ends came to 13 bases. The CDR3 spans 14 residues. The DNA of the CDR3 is TGTGCCAGCAGACCCGCAGTAGAGAATGAAAAACTGTTTTTT. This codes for CASRPAVENEKLFF.

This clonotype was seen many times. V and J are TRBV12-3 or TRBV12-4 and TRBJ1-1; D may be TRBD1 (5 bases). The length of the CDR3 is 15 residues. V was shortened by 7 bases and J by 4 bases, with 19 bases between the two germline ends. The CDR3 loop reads CASTGTWVLSTEAFF. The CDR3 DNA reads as TGTGCCAGCACCGGGACGTGGGTTCTTAGCACTGAAGCTTTCTTT.

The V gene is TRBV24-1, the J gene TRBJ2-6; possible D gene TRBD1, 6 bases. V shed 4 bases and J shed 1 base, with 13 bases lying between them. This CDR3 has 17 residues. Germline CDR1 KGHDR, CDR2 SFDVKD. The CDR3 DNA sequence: TGTGCCACCAGTGAGACGACAGGCGGGTCTGGGGCCAACGTCCTGACTTTC. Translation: CATSETTGGSGANVLTF.

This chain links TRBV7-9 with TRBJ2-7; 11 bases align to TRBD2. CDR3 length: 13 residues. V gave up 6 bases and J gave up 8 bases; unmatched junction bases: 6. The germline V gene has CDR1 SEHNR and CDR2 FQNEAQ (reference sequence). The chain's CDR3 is CASRLAGDRKQYF. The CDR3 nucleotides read TGTGCCAGCAGACTAGCGGGAGATCGGAAGCAGTACTTC.

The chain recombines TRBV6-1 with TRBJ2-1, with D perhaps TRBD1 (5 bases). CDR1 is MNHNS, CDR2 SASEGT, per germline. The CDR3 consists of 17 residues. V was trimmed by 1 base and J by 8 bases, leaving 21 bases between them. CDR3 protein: CASSEGVSARAWDEQFF. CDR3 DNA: TGTGCCAGCAGTGAAGGGGTTTCGGCCAGGGCGTGGGATGAGCAGTTCTTC.

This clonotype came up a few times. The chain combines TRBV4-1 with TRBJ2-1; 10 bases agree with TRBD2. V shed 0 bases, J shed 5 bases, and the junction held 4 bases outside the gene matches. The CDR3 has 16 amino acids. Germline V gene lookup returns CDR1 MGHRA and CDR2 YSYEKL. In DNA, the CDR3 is TGCGCCAGCAGCCAAGAGAGGCTAGCGGGAGACAATGAGCAGTTCTTC. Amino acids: CASSQERLAGDNEQFF.

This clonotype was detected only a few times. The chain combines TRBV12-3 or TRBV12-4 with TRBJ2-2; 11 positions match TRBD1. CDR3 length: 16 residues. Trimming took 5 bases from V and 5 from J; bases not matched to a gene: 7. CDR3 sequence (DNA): TGTGCCAGCAGTCCTATGGACAGGGGGCTGACCGGGGAGCTGTTTTTT. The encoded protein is CASSPMDRGLTGELFF.

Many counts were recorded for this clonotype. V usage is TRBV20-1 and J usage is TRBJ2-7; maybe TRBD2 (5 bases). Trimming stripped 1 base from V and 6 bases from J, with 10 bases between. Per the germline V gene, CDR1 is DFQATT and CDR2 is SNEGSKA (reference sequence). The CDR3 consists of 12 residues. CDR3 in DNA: TGCAGTGCTAGAGTCGGGGAGATCGAGCAGTACTTC. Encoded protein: CSARVGEIEQYF.

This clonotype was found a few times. The CDR3 DNA reads TGTGCCAGCAGCTTAGTTTATGCGATGGCTGAAGCTTTCTTT. Encoded protein: CASSLVYAMAEAFF. The rearrangement links TRBV11-2 to TRBJ1-1; D is ambiguous. The V and J ends lost 1 base and 6 bases respectively, with 12 bases between them. The germline V gene encodes CDR1 SGHAT and CDR2 FQNNGV. The CDR3 runs to 14 residues.

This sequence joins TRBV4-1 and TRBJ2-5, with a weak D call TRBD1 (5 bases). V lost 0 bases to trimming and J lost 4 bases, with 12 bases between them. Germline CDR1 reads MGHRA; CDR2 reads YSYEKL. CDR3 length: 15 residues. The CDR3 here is CASSQDLQGPETQYF. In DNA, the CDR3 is TGCGCCAGCAGCCAAGATTTGCAGGGCCCAGAGACCCAGTACTTC.

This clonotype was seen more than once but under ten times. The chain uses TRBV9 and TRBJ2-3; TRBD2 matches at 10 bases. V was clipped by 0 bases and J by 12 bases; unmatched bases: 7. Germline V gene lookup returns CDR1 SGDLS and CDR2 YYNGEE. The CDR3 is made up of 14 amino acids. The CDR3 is CASSVGSGGPSQYF. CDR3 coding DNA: TGTGCCAGCAGCGTAGGTAGCGGGGGGCCTTCACAGTATTTT.

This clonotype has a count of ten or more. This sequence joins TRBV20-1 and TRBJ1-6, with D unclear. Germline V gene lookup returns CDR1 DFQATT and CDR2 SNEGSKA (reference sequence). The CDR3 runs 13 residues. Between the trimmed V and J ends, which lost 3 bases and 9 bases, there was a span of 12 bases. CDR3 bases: TGCAGTGCTAGCGAGGGAGGTGTTTCACCCCTCCACTTT. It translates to CSASEGGVSPLHF.

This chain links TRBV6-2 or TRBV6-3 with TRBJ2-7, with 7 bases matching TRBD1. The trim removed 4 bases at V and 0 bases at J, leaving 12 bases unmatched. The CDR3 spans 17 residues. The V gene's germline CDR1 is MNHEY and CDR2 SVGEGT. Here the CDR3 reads CASSSFFRDSGSYEQYF. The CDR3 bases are TGTGCCAGCAGTTCCTTTTTCCGGGACAGCGGCTCCTACGAGCAGTACTTC.

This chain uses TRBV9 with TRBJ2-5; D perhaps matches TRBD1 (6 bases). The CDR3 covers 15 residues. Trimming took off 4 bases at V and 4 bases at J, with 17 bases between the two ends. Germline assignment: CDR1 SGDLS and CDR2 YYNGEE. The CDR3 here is CASSSSGTRGETQYF. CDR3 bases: TGTGCCAGCAGCTCCTCCGGGACCAGGGGAGAGACCCAGTACTTC.

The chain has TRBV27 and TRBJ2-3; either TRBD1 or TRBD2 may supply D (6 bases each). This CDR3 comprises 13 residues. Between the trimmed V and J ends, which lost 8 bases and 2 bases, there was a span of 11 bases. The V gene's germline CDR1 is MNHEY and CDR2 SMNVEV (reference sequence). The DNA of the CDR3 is TGTGCCAGCCGGGGGCAGTACACAGATACGCAGTATTTT. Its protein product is CASRGQYTDTQYF.

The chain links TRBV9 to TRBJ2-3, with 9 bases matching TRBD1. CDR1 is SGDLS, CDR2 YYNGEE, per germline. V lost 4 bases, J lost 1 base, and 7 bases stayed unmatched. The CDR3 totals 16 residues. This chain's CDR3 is CASSQGWTGGTDTQYF. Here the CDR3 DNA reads TGTGCCAGCAGCCAAGGATGGACAGGGGGCACAGATACGCAGTATTTT. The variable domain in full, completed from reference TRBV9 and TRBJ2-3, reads DSGVTQTPKHLITATGQRVTLRCSPRSGDLSVYWYQQSLDQGLQFLIQYYNGEERAKGNILERFSAQQFPDLHSELNLSSLELGDSALYFCASSQGWTGGTDTQYFGPGTRLTVL.

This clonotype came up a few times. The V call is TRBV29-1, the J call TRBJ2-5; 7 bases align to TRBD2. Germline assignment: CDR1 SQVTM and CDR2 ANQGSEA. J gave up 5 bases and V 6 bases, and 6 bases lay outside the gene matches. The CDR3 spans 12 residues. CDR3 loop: CSVTGTTETQYF. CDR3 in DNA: TGCAGCGTAACCGGGACTACCGAGACCCAGTACTTC.

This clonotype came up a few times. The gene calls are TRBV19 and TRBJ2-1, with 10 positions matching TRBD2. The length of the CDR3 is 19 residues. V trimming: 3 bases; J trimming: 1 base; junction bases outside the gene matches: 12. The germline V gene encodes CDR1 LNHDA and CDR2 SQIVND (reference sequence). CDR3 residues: CASSIYVLAGEPSYNEQFF. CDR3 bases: TGTGCCAGTAGTATTTACGTGCTAGCGGGAGAGCCTTCCTACAATGAGCAGTTCTTC.

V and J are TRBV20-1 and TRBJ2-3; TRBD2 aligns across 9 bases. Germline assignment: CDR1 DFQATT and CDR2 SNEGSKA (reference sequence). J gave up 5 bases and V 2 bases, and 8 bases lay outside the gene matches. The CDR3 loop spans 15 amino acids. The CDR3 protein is CSARSIAGVGDTQYF. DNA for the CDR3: TGCAGTGCTAGATCTATAGCGGGAGTGGGAGATACGCAGTATTTT.